Described below is a single T cell receptor beta chain sequence and its context. The data derive from a study of blood T cell repertoires in COVID-19. The germline V and J ends were trimmed by 5 bases and 5 bases, with 13 bases remaining between them. The germline CDR1 and CDR2 sequences are LGHNA and YSLEER. The CDR3 is made up of 13 amino acids. Sequencing used immunoSEQ multiplex PCR; TCRdb keeps in-frame clones, though not all of them. The sample consists of 150,000 to 200,000 clones, around four fifths of them appearing once. Sequencing was performed on PBMCs or T cells enriched from blood (not recorded which). The chain links TRBV4-3 to TRBJ2-7; tentative D call: TRBD1 (8 bases). The sequence came from a man between 35 and 55 years old who had recovered from COVID-19. CDR3 protein: CASSYRGGNEQYF. CDR3 bases: TGCGCCAGCAGCTACAGGGGGGGCAACGAGCAGTACTTC.